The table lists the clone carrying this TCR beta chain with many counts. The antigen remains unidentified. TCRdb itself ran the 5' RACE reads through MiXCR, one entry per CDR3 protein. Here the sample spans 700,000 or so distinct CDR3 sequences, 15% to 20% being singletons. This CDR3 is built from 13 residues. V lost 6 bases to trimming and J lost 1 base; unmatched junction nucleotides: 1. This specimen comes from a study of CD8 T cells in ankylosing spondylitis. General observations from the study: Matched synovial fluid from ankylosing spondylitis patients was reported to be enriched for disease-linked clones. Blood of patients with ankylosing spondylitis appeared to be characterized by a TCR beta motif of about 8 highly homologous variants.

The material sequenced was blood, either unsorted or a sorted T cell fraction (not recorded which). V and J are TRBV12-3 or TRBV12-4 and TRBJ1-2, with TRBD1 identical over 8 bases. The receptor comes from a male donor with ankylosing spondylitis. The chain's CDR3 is CASSGQGNYGYTF. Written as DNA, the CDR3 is TGTGCCAGCAGCGGACAGGGTAACTATGGCTACACCTTC.